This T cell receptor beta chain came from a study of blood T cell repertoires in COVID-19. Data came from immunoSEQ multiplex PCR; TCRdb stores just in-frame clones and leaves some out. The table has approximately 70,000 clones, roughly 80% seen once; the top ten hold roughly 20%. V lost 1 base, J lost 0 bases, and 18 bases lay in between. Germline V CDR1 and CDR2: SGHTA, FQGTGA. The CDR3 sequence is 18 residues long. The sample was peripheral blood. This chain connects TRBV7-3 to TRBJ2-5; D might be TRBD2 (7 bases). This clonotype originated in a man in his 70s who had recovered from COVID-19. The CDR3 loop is CASSLNSGGSVNQETQYF. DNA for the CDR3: TGTGCCAGCAGCTTAAATTCGGGGGGCAGCGTAAACCAAGAGACCCAGTACTTC.